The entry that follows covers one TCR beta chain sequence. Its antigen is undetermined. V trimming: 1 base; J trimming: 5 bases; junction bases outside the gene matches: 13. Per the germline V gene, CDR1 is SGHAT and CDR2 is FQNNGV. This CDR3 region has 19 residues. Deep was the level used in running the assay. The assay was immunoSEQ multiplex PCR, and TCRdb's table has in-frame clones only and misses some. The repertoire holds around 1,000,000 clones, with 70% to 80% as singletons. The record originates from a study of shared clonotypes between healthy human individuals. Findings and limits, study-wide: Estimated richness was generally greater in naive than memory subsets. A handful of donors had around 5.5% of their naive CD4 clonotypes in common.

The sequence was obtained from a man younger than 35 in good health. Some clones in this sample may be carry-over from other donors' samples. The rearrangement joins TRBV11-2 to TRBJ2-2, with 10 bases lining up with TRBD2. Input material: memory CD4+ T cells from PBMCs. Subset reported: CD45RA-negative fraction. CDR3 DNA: TGTGCCAGCAGCTTAGCAAGCGGGAGGGCCAATTCGGGGACCGGGGAGCTGTTTTTT. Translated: CASSLASGRANSGTGELFF.